This T cell receptor beta chain was identified in a study of OX40 agonist ivuxolimab in advanced cancers. Study at large: People in dose escalation had one of these cancers: hepatocellular carcinoma, melanoma, renal cell or head and neck cancer.

TCRdb's table, derived via immunoSEQ multiplex PCR, lists solely in-frame clones and lacks some. The profile shows 70,000 to 95,000 clones, around 92% of them singletons. The germline V gene has CDR1 SGHNT and CDR2 YYREEE (reference sequence). This CDR3 region has 15 residues. V was pared by 2 bases and J by 2 bases, with 14 bases between. This receptor was obtained from an adult with an advanced solid tumor such as melanoma, head and neck, liver or kidney cancer. The chain links TRBV5-4 to TRBJ2-7; maybe TRBD1 (5 bases). This specimen was CD4+ or CD8+ T cells sorted from blood, taken in a trial of the OX40 agonist ivuxolimab. The CDR3 bases are TGTGCCAGCAGCTTTGTGGGGCCTCACACCTACGAGCAGTACTTC. It encodes CASSFVGPHTYEQYF.